This T cell receptor beta chain came from a study of graft-versus-host responses after intestinal transplantation. Turning to the study itself: All recipients were given anti-thymocyte globulin induction, and tacrolimus and steroids were then administered for around three years.

For this clone: Its antigen is not known.

Broader study findings: GvH clones surfaced in recipient marrow, some emerging earlier in ileum or blood. Those patients showing graft-donor T cell macrochimerism displayed high graft-versus-host to host-versus-graft clonal ratios in allografts. Early after transplant, HvG declines were associated with peak levels of circulating GvH clones.

Assay: immunoSEQ multiplex PCR; the TCRdb copy retains only in-frame clones and omits some. The sample has about 120,000 clones; approximately 95% are singletons. The germline V gene encodes CDR1 MNHNS and CDR2 SASEGT. The CDR3 is 15 residues long. V lost 4 bases and J 1 base, leaving 13 bases between the germline ends. This material consisted of unstimulated CD4+ T cells sorted from spleen or lymph node cells, taken before intestinal transplant. The clonotype was recovered from a human donor who received an intestinal transplant. The V call is TRBV6-1, the J call TRBJ1-1; D is perhaps TRBD1 (6 bases). CDR3 nucleotides: TGTGCCAGCAGTGCAATATCGACAGGGAACACTGAAGCTTTCTTT. As protein: CASSAISTGNTEAFF.